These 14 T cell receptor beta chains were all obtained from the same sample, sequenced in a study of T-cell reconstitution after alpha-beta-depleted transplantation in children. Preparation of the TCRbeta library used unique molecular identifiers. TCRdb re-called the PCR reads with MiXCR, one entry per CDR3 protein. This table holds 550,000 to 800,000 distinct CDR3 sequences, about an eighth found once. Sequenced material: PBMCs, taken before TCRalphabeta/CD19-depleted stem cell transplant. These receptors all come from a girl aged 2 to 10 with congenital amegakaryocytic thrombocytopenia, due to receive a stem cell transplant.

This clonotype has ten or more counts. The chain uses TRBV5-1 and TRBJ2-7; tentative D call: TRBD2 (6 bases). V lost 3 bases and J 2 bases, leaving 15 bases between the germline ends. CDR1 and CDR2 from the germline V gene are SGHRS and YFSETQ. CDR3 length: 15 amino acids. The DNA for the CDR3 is TGCGCCAGCAGCTCCCCTATGCGGGATCCCTACGAGCAGTACTTC. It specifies CASSSPMRDPYEQYF.

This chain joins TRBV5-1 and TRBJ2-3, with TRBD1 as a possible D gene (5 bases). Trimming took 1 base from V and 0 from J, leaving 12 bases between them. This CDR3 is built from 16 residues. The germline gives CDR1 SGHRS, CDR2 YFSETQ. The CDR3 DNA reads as TGCGCCAGCAGCTTGTGGGGCGGAGTGAGCACAGATACGCAGTATTTT. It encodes CASSLWGGVSTDTQYF. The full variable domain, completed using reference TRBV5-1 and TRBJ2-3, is KAGVTQTPRYLIKTRGQQVTLSCSPISGHRSVSWYQQTPGQGLQFLFEYFSETQRNKGNFPGRFSGRQFSNSRSEMNVSTLELGDSALYLCASSLWGGVSTDTQYFGPGTRLTVL.

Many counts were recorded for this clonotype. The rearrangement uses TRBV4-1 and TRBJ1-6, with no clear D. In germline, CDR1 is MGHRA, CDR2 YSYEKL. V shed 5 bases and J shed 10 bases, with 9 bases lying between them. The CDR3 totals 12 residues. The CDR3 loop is CASSEVLSPLHF. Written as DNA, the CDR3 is TGCGCCAGCAGCGAGGTTTTATCACCCCTCCACTTT.

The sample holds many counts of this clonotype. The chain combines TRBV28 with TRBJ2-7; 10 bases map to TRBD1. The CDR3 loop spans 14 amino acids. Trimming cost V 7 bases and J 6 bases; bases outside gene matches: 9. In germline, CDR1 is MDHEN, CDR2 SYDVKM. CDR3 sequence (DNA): TGTGCCAGCAAAATGGGACAGGGGTGGGTCGAGCAGTACTTC. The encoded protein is CASKMGQGWVEQYF.

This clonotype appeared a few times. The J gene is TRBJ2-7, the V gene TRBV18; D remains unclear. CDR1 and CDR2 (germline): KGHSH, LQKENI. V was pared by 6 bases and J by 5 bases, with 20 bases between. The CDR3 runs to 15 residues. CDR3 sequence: CASSLMPIAPNEQYF. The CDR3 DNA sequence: TGTGCCAGCTCTCTGATGCCCATCGCACCTAACGAGCAGTACTTC.

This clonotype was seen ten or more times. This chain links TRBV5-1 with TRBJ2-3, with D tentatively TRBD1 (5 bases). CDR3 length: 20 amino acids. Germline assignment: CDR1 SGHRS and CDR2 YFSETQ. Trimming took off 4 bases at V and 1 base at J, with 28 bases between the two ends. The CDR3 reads CASSLLIMTSRDQGTDTQYF. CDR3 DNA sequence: TGCGCCAGCAGCCTACTTATTATGACGAGCAGGGATCAAGGCACAGATACGCAGTATTTT. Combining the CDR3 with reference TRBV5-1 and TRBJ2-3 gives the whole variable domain KAGVTQTPRYLIKTRGQQVTLSCSPISGHRSVSWYQQTPGQGLQFLFEYFSETQRNKGNFPGRFSGRQFSNSRSEMNVSTLELGDSALYLCASSLLIMTSRDQGTDTQYFGPGTRLTVL.

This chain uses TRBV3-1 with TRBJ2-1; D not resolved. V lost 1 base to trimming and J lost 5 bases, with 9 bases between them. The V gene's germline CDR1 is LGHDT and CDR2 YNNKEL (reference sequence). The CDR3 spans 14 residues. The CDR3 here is CASSQVQSDNEQFF. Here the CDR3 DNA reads TGTGCCAGCAGCCAAGTGCAGTCTGACAATGAGCAGTTCTTC.

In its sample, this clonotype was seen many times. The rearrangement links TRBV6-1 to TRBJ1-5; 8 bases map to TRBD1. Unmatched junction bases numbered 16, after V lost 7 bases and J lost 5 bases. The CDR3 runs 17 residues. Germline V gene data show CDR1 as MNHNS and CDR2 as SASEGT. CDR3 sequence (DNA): TGTGCCAGCACTATTTTCACCGGGACAGGCATCGATCAGCCCCAGCATTTT. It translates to CASTIFTGTGIDQPQHF.

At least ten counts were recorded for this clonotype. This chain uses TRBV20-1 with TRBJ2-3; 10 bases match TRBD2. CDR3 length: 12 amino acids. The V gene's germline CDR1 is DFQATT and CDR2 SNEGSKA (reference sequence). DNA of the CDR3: TGCAGCAGCGGGAGGGCCGCAGATACGCAGTATTTT. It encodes CSSGRAADTQYF.

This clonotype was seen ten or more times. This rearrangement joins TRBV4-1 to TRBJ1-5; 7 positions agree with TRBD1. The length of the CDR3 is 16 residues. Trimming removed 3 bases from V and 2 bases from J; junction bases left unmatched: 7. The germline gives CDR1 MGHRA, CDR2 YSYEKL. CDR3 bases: TGCGCCAGCAGCCAGGACACAGGGGCGGGCAATCAGCCCCAGCATTTT. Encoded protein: CASSQDTGAGNQPQHF.

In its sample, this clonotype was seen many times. The CDR3 DNA is TGTGCCAGCAGTTTACGGACCGCAGGGAGCTCCTACAATGAGCAGTTCTTC. Translated: CASSLRTAGSSYNEQFF. This chain links TRBV12-3 or TRBV12-4 with TRBJ2-1, with D perhaps matching TRBD1 or TRBD2 (5 bases each). V was trimmed by 2 bases and J by 0 bases, leaving 14 bases between them. CDR3 length equals 17 residues.

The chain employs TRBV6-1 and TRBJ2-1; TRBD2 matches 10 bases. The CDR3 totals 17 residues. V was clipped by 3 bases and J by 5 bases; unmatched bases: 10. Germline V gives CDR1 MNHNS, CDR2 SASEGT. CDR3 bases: TGTGCCAGCAGTGATGATCTAGCGGGAGTATTACACAATGAGCAGTTCTTC. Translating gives CASSDDLAGVLHNEQFF.

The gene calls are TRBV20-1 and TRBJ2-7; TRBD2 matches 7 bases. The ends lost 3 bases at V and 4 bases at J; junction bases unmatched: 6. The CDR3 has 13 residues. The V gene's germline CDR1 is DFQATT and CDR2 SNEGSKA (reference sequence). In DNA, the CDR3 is TGCAGTGCTAGGGGCGGGAGTGGGTACGAGCAGTACTTC. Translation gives CSARGGSGYEQYF.

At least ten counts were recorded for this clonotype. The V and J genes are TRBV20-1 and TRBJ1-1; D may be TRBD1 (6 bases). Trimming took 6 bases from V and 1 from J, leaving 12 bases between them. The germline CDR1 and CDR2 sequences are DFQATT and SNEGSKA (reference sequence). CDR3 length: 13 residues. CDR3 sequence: CSAPGQANTEAFF. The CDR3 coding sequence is TGCAGTGCCCCGGGACAAGCGAACACTGAAGCTTTCTTT.